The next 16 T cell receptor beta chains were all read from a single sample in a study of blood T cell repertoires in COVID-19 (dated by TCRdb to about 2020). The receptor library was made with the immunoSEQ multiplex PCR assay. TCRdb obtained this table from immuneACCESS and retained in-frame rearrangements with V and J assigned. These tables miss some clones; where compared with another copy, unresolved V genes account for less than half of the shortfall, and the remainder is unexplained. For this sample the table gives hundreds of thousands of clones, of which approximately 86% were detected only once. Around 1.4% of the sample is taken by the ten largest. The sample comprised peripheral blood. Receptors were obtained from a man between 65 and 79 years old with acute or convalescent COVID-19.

CDR3 in amino acids: CASIKTSGGADTQYF. The CDR3 DNA follows: TGTGCCAGCATTAAGACTAGCGGGGGGGCCGATACGCAGTATTTT. The chain has TRBV7-2 and TRBJ2-3; 14 bases are a match to TRBD2. The V segment lost 7 bases and the J segment 6 bases; nucleotides outside the gene matches: 6. The CDR3 is 15 residues long. The germline V gene has CDR1 SGHTA and CDR2 FQGNSA.

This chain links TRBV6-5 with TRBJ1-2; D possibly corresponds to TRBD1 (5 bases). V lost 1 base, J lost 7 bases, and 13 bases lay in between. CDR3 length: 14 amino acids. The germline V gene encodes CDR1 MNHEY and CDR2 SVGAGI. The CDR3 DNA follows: TGTGCCAGCAGTTACTGGCAGGGTGTCTCTGGCTACACCTTC. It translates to CASSYWQGVSGYTF.

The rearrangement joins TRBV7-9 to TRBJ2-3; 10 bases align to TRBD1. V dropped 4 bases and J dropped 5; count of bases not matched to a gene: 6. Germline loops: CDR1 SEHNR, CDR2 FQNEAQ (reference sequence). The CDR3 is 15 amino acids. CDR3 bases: TGTGCCAGCAGCTCGCGACAGGGGGCCATAGATACGCAGTATTTT. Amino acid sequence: CASSSRQGAIDTQYF.

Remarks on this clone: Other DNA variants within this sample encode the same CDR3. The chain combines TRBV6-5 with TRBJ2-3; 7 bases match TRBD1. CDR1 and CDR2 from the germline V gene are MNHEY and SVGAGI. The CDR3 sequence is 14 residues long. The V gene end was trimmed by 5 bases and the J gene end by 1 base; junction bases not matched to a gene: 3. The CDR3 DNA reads TGTGCCAGCAGTCCTGACAGGGGCACAGATACGCAGTATTTT. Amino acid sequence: CASSPDRGTDTQYF.

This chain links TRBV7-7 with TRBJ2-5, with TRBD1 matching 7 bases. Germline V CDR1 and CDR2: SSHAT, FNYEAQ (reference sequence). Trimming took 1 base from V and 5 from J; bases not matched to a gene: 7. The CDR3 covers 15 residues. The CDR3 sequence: CASSLGGQRSETQYF. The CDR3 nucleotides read TGTGCCAGCAGCTTAGGGGGACAGCGTTCGGAGACCCAGTACTTC.

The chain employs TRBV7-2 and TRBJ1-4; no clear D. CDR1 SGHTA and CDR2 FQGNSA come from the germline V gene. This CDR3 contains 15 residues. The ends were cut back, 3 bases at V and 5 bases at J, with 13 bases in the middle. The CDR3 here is CASSLNIKLNEKLFF. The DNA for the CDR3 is TGTGCCAGCAGCTTGAATATAAAACTGAATGAAAAACTGTTTTTT.

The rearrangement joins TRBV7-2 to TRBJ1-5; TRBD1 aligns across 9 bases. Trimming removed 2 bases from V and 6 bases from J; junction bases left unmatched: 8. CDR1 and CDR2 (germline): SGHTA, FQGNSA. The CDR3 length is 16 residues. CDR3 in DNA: TGTGCCAGCAGCTTATCCGGGACAGGGCGACTTCAGCCCCAGCATTTT. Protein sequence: CASSLSGTGRLQPQHF.

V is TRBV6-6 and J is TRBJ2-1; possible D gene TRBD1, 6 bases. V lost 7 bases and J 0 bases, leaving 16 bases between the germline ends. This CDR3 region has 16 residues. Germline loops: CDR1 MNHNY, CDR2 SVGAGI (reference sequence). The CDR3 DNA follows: TGTGCCAGCAAAACCCCAGGGGTCTTCTCCTACAATGAGCAGTTCTTC. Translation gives CASKTPGVFSYNEQFF.

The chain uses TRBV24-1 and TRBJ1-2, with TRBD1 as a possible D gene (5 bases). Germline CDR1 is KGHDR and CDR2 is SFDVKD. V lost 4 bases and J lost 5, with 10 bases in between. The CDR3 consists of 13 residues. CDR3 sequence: CATSEPGWYGYTF. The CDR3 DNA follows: TGTGCCACCAGTGAGCCAGGGTGGTATGGCTACACCTTC.

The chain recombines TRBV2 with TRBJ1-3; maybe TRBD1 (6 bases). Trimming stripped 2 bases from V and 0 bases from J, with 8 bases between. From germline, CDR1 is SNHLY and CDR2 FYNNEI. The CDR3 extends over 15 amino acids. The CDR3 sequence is CASSETGISGNTIYF. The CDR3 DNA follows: TGTGCCAGCAGTGAAACAGGGATCTCTGGAAACACCATATATTTT.

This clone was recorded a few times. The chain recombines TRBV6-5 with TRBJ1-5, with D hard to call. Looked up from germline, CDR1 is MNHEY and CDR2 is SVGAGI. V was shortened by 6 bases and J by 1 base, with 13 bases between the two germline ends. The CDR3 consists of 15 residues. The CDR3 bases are TGTGCCAGCAGACCCGGAGAGACGAGCAATCAGCCCCAGCATTTT. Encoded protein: CASRPGETSNQPQHF.

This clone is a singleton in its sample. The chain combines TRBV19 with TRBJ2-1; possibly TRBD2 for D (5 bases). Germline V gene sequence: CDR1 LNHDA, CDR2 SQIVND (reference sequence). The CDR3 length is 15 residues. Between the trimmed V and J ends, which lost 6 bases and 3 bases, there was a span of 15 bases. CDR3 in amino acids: CASSMDSQLYNEQFF. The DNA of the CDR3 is TGTGCCAGTAGCATGGACTCTCAGCTCTACAATGAGCAGTTCTTC.

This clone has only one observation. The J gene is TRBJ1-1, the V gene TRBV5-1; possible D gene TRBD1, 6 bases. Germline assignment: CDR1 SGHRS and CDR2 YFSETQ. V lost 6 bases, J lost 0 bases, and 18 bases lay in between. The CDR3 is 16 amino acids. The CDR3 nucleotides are TGCGCCAGCATGGAGGCAGGGGCCAATTTGAACACTGAAGCTTTCTTT. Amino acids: CASMEAGANLNTEAFF.

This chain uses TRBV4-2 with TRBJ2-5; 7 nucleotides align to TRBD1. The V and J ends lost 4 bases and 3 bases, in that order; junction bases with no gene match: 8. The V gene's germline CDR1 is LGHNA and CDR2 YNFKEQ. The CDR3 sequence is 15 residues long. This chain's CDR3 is CASSPTGAREETQYF. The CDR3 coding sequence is TGTGCCAGCAGCCCCACAGGGGCCAGGGAAGAGACCCAGTACTTC.

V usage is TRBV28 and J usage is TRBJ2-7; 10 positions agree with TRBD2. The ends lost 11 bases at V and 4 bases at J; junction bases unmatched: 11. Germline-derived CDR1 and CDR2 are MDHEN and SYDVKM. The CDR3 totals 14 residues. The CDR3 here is CAGSQREGRYEQYF. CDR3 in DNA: TGTGCCGGTTCTCAGCGGGAGGGCCGGTACGAGCAGTACTTC.

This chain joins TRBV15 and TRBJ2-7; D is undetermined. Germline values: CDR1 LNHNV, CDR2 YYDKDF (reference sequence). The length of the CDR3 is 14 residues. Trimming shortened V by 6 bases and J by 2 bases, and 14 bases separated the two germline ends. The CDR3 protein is CATSDTYITYEQYF. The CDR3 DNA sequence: TGTGCCACCAGTGACACCTACATAACCTACGAGCAGTACTTC.